What follows is one T cell receptor beta chain and its context. Its antigen is unknown. It has no much larger one-base neighbor in the sample; base qualities were not kept. This specimen comes from a study of blood T cell repertoires in COVID-19 (dated by TCRdb to about 2020). About the study as a whole: Collaborator samples came from the United States, Italy and Spain and covered acute and convalescent phases of COVID-19. The material from the prospective study consisted of cDNA or gDNA derived from T cells, B-cell-depleted T cells, or PBMCs. Deeply sampled blood TCRbeta repertoires from subjects exposed to, actively infected with, or recovered from COVID-19 were included in the dataset. Where available, HLA class I and class II types were obtained from metadata supplied by the sample provider rather than from assay-based typing. The sample metadata nearly always contained a de-identified subject ID, COVID-19 status, age in years and sex. The samples were drawn from two sources: the first 160 participants of the ongoing ImmuneRACE study, and 1,000 to 1,500 subjects contributed by 6 global collaborators. The repertoires were released in a freely available public database meant as a resource for research on the immune response to SARS-CoV-2.

Points the paper makes about the study in general: The amount of clinical and demographic metadata varied by source and participant and was provided uncurated.

Whole blood was collected in K2EDTA tubes by collaborating institutions according to the institutions' own protocols. Collaborator samples were shipped for TCRbeta analysis as frozen whole blood, isolated PBMCs, or DNA extracted from either sample type. The immunoSEQ Assay, a bias-controlled multiplex PCR, was used to amplify TCRbeta CDR3 regions from genomic DNA. Under the source paper's analysis protocol: Within the assay, amplification of reference gene primers was used to estimate how many nucleated cells each sample contained. To quantify the absolute abundance of each unique TCRbeta CDR3 rearrangement, sequence reads were collapsed and filtered. For each sample, productive Simpson clonality was calculated as the square root of Simpson's diversity index over productive rearrangements. TCRdb carries this immuneACCESS record with in-frame sequences only. Its versions omit some clonotypes, under half of them owing to an unresolved V gene in the studies checked, with the rest unexplained. The DNA was the basis for D and trimming; V, J and clone size are from that table. This sample gives roughly 200,000 clones in total; 85% of them show up just once. Together, the top ten hold about 5% of the sample.

This clonotype was obtained from a woman aged 80 or over with acute or convalescent COVID-19. Sequenced sample: peripheral blood.

The CDR3 region: CASSSLGGGGYGYTF. The DNA sequence follows: TGTGCCAGCAGTTCCCTGGGAGGGGGGGGCTATGGCTACACCTTC. The rearrangement joined TRBV28 to TRBJ1-2; matching of 6 bases hints at TRBD1 as the D gene. Counted from cysteine to phenylalanine, this CDR3 has 15 amino acids. The read is trimmed to its CDR3 DNA, 45 bases read in frame from base 1. As encoded in the germline V gene, CDR1 is MDHEN while CDR2 is SYDVKM. V is cut by 4 bases and J by 4 bases, and the space between the germline ends is 16 bases.